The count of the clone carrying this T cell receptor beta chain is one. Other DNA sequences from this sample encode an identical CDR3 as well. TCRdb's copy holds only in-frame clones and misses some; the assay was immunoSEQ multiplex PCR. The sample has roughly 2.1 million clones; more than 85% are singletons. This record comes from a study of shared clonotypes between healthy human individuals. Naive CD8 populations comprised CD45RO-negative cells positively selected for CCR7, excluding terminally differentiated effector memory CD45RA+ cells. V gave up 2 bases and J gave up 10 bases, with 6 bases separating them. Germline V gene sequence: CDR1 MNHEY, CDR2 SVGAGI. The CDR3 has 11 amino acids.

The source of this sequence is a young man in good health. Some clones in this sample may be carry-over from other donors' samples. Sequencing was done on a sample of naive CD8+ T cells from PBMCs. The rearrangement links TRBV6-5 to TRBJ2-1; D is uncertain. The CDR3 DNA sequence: TGTGCCAGCAGTTACGGGCGAGAGCAGTTCTTC. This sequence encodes CASSYGREQFF.